This T cell receptor (beta chain) was identified in a study of blood T cell repertoires in COVID-19. About the research overall: PBMCs, B-cell-depleted T cells, or T cells were the source of the cDNA or gDNA that made up the material.

TCRdb keeps only in-frame clones here, not all; method: immunoSEQ multiplex PCR. The sample has about 150,000 clones; around 84% are singletons. Germline V gene lookup returns CDR1 MNHNS and CDR2 SASEGT. The length of the CDR3 is 16 residues. Germline trimming cut 0 bases from V and 10 bases from J; bases unmatched to any gene: 7. This receptor was identified in a man in his 70s with acute or convalescent COVID-19. Sequencing was carried out using peripheral blood. The rearrangement joins TRBV6-1 to TRBJ1-6; the match to TRBD1 covers 9 bases. The CDR3 loop reads CASSEATTGGGSPLHF. The CDR3 DNA follows: TGTGCCAGCAGTGAAGCTACGACAGGGGGAGGCTCACCCCTCCACTTT.